This entry is about one T cell receptor (beta chain). Other DNA sequences in the same sample also yield this CDR3. Primers: 60 Vbeta forward and 13 Jbeta reverse. Clones were read by immunoSEQ multiplex PCR, and TCRdb kept only the in-frame ones, dropping some. Altogether about 150,000 clones are present, roughly 78% being singletons, with the ten largest covering 5% to 6.5%. The source of the sample is a study of cytomegalovirus exposure and HLA in healthy donors. V lost 0 bases, J lost 6 bases, and 10 bases lay in between. The CDR3 extends over 13 amino acids. The V gene's germline CDR1 is SGHRS and CDR2 YFSETQ.

The gene calls are TRBV5-1 and TRBJ2-7, with D perhaps TRBD2 (6 bases). Specimen: PBMCs. This receptor was obtained from a man over 45 in good health and CMV-seropositive. CDR3 protein: CASSLGLVGEQYF. CDR3 DNA: TGCGCCAGCAGCTTGGGACTAGTAGGCGAGCAGTACTTC.